This is a list of T cell receptor beta chains from one sample in a study of shared clonotypes between healthy human individuals. Sequencing was performed with immunoSEQ multiplex PCR; in TCRdb, only in-frame clones are kept and a portion is missing. Among about 2.4 million clones listed, 93% were seen once. Sequencing used naive CD4+ T cells from PBMCs. Receptors were obtained from a man between 18 and 29 years old in good health. Some clones in this sample may be carry-over from other donors' samples. The CDR3 runs from the conserved cysteine through the conserved F or W. A D gene is named only where the DNA matches it firmly. The size entry is marked missing in some rows and otherwise reads once, few, many or a size class.

>TRBV15|.|TRBJ1-2|.
TGTGCCACCAGCAGAGTAGGGTCAGGCGACTATGGCTACACCTTC
CATSRVGSGDYGYTF
>TRBV11-3|once|TRBJ2-1|TRBD2
TGTGCCAGCAGCTTAGTAGGACTAGCGGGAATGTTATGGCTGGCTGAGCAGTTCTTC
CASSLVGLAGMLWLAEQFF
>TRBV5-1|.|TRBJ2-3|.
TGCGCCAGCAGCCCAACTGGGGATACGCAGTATTTT
CASSPTGDTQYF
>TRBV14|.|TRBJ2-1|TRBD1
TGTGCCAGCCTCCGGGACAGGGTCAATGAGCAGTTCTTC
CASLRDRVNEQFF
>TRBV19|.|TRBJ2-1|TRBD2
TGTGCCAGTAGTTCGGGACTAGCGGGAGGAGGTATTAAGGAGTATGAGCAGTTCTTC
CASSSGLAGGGIKEYEQFF
>TRBV28|.|TRBJ1-1|.
TGTGCCAGCAGTTTACCGAACACTGAAGCTTTCTTT
CASSLPNTEAFF
>TRBV5-1|.|TRBJ2-1|.
TGCGCCAGCAGCTTGCGAGGCGGGGCGAGCTCCTACAATGAGCAGTTCTTC
CASSLRGGASSYNEQFF
>TRBV5-1|once|TRBJ2-3|TRBD2
TGCGCCAGCAGCTCAGGACTAGCGGGAGGCACAGATACGCAGTATTTT
CASSSGLAGGTDTQYF
>TRBV13|.|TRBJ2-3|TRBD2
TGTGCCAGCAGCTTACCAGGACTAGCGCTCACAGATACGCAGTATTTT
CASSLPGLALTDTQYF
>TRBV7-2|many|TRBJ1-2|.
TGTGCCAGCAGCTTAGACAATAACTATGGCTACACCTTC
CASSLDNNYGYTF
>TRBV29-1|.|TRBJ2-7|.
TGCAGCGTTGAAGATCCCCTTTTCTACGAGCAGTACTTC
CSVEDPLFYEQYF
>TRBV29-1|.|TRBJ2-1|TRBD1
TGCAGCGCCGACAGGGCCTACAATGAGCAGTTCTTC
CSADRAYNEQFF
>TRBV5-1|once|TRBJ2-7|.
TGCGCCAGCAGCTTGGCCGGGACCGCAAGCTACGAGCAGTACTTC
CASSLAGTASYEQYF
>TRBV27|.|TRBJ1-5|TRBD1
TGTGCCAGCACCCCGGGCAGGGGGGCTACAAAGGGCAATCAGCCCCAGCATTTT
CASTPGRGATKGNQPQHF
>TRBV2|.|TRBJ1-1|.
TGTGCCAGCAGTGTTTTGGGGGGTGCTGAAGCTTTCTTT
CASSVLGGAEAFF
>TRBV2|.|TRBJ2-2|.
TGTGCCAGCAGGGCCGGTGGCGGGGAGCTGTTTTTT
CASRAGGGELFF
>TRBV7-9|.|TRBJ2-7|.
TGTGCCAGCAGCCGGGGCAGCGAGCAGTACTTC
CASSRGSEQYF
>TRBV28|.|TRBJ1-2|.
TGTGCCAGCAGTTATGGACAGTCTCGGGGCTATGGCTACACCTTC
CASSYGQSRGYGYTF
>TRBV27|.|TRBJ2-3|.
TGTGCCAGCAGTTTAGGGAGGGGGGATACGCAGTATTTT
CASSLGRGDTQYF
>TRBV11-3|.|TRBJ2-7|.
TGTGCCAGCAGCTTAGTCCTCTACGAGCAGTACTTC
CASSLVLYEQYF
>TRBV27|.|TRBJ2-1|TRBD1
TGTGCCAGCAGGGACAGGCTCTTCAATGAGCAGTTCTTC
CASRDRLFNEQFF
>TRBV7-6|.|TRBJ2-1|.
TGTGCCAGCAGCTTTTTCGGGGGCAATGAGCAGTTCTTC
CASSFFGGNEQFF
>TRBV4-1|.|TRBJ2-7|.
TGCGCCAGCAGCCAAGACGGACTCCTGGGTAGCTACGAGCAGTACTTC
CASSQDGLLGSYEQYF
>TRBV4-1|.|TRBJ2-6|TRBD1
TGCGCCAGCAGCTCCCGGGACAGGGGATCTGGGGCCAACGTCCTGACTTTC
CASSSRDRGSGANVLTF
>TRBV28|.|TRBJ2-1|TRBD2
TGTGCCAGCAGCCCAACCGGGACTAGCGGGCGCAATGAGCAGTTCTTC
CASSPTGTSGRNEQFF
>TRBV4-3|.|TRBJ1-5|TRBD1
TGCGCCAGCGGCATCGCACCGGGACAGGGGGTCACTGATAGCAATCAGCCCCAGCATTTT
CASGIAPGQGVTDSNQPQHF
>TRBV6-5|.|TRBJ2-7|.
TGTGCCAGCAGCCCTACCATGGGGCGGCGGGTGCAGTACTTC
CASSPTMGRRVQYF
>TRBV6-5|once|TRBJ2-7|TRBD1
TGTGCCAGCATGTGGGCAGGGGGCTCCTACGAGCAGTACTTC
CASMWAGGSYEQYF
>TRBV5-1|once|TRBJ2-5|TRBD1
TGCGCCAGCAGCTCCCAGGACAGGAGCCAAGAGACCCAGTACTTC
CASSSQDRSQETQYF
>TRBV2|.|TRBJ2-5|.
TGTGCCAGCAGCGTCCAGCGGGCACAAGAGACCCAGTACTTC
CASSVQRAQETQYF
>TRBV5-1|.|TRBJ1-2|.
TGCGCCAGCAGCTTGGGCTTTAACTATGGCTACACCTTC
CASSLGFNYGYTF
>TRBV25-1|.|TRBJ2-7|.
TGTGCCACCGAGGACAGTTTTTTATACGAGCAGTACTTC
CATEDSFLYEQYF
>TRBV5-1|.|TRBJ2-1|TRBD2
TGCGCCAGCAGCTTGGCGGCTAGCGGGGGATACAATGAGCAGTTCTTC
CASSLAASGGYNEQFF
>TRBV28|.|TRBJ2-1|TRBD2
TGTGCCAGCGCGTTAACGGGAGGGGTTCATGAGCAGTTCTTC
CASALTGGVHEQFF
>TRBV6-1|.|TRBJ2-1|.
TGTGCTAGCATCGTTAGCGGAATCCGGTATGAGCAGTTCTTC
CASIVSGIRYEQFF
>TRBV7-3|few|TRBJ1-2|.
TGTGCCAGCAGCTTATCTCGTGACTATGGCTACACCTTC
CASSLSRDYGYTF
>TRBV15|.|TRBJ2-5|.
TGTGCCACCAGCAGAGGGGAGACCCAGTACTTC
CATSRGETQYF
>TRBV5-1|once|TRBJ2-6|.
TGCGCCAGCAGCTTGGTAACCGCAAGCTCTGGGGCCAACGTCCTGACTTTC
CASSLVTASSGANVLTF
>TRBV6-5|.|TRBJ2-5|TRBD1
TGTGCCAGCAGTGCCGGACAGGGGAACCAGTACTTC
CASSAGQGNQYF
>TRBV15|.|TRBJ2-1|TRBD1
TGTGCCACCAGCAGAGATCGGGACAGGGGGCCGGGCAATGAGCAGTTCTTC
CATSRDRDRGPGNEQFF
>TRBV5-1|.|TRBJ2-7|TRBD1
TGCGCCAGCAGCTCGGTACGGGACAGGGGCTACGAGCAGTACTTC
CASSSVRDRGYEQYF
>TRBV5-4|.|TRBJ1-1|TRBD1
TGTGCCAGCAGCCGCAAAGGACAGGGGAACACTGAAGCTTTCTTT
CASSRKGQGNTEAFF
>TRBV5-1|.|TRBJ1-2|.
TGCGCCAGCAGTCCGGGCCTTATCACCTATGGCTACACCTTC
CASSPGLITYGYTF
>TRBV7-9|.|TRBJ2-7|.
TGTGCCAGCAGCTTAGAGGTCGGCGAGCAGTACTTC
CASSLEVGEQYF
>TRBV6-6|.|TRBJ2-3|.
TGTGCCAGCAGTTACACTTCAGAAGGAGATACGCAGTATTTT
CASSYTSEGDTQYF
>TRBV5-6|.|TRBJ2-7|.
TGTGCCAGCAGCACGAGGAACGAGCAGTACTTC
CASSTRNEQYF
>TRBV6-5|.|TRBJ1-1|.
TGTGCCAGCACTCGTCCGGGTCTTACTGAAGCTTTCTTT
CASTRPGLTEAFF
>TRBV28|.|TRBJ2-1|.
TGTGCCAGCAGCTCCCCGGGGACCCGCCCCAATGAGCAGTTCTTC
CASSSPGTRPNEQFF
>TRBV11-2|.|TRBJ2-3|.
TGTGCCAGCAGCCCTCCCGACTATGTGGAAGATACGCAGTATTTT
CASSPPDYVEDTQYF
>TRBV6-1|.|TRBJ2-1|TRBD2
TGTGCCAGCAGTGATGGAGCGGGAGCGTTTTACAATGAGCAGTTCTTC
CASSDGAGAFYNEQFF
>TRBV11-2|.|TRBJ2-7|TRBD1
TGTGCCAGCAGCTCATCCGGGACAGGAACATACACCGAGCAGTACTTC
CASSSSGTGTYTEQYF
>TRBV4-2|.|TRBJ2-7|.
TGTGCCAGCAGCCCGGAGGGGGGGACCATGGAGATCGAGCAGTACTTC
CASSPEGGTMEIEQYF
>TRBV5-1|.|TRBJ1-5|.
TGCGCCCCGCCCGGGGAAGGCAATCAGCCCCAGCATTTT
CAPPGEGNQPQHF
>TRBV7-3|once|TRBJ2-7|TRBD2
TGTGCCCGGCTCGCCCGGCCCCGGCGGGAGCTGTACGAGCAGTACTTC
CARLARPRRELYEQYF
>TRBV6-5|.|TRBJ1-2|.
TGTGCCAGCAGTTACTCGTACAGGGCTAACTATGGCTACACCTTC
CASSYSYRANYGYTF
>TRBV9|.|TRBJ2-1|TRBD2
TGTGCCAGCAGCCCCCGGGAGGGCCGGAACAATGAGCAGTTCTTC
CASSPREGRNNEQFF
>TRBV6-1|.|TRBJ2-3|.
TGTGCCAGCACTCAGGCAGGGAGTATAGATACGCAGTATTTT
CASTQAGSIDTQYF
>TRBV30|.|TRBJ1-2|.
TGTGCCTGGAGTTACATCTATGGCTACACCTTC
CAWSYIYGYTF
>TRBV11-2|.|TRBJ1-2|.
TGTGCCAGCAGCCTAACGGGGGGGGCTAACTATGGCTACACCTTC
CASSLTGGANYGYTF
>TRBV29-1|.|TRBJ2-3|TRBD2
TGCAGCGCGTGGACTAGCGGGAGCACGCAGTATTTT
CSAWTSGSTQYF